This T cell receptor beta chain was sequenced for a study of blood T cells in healthy people across ages. Whole-study results and caveats: Estimates of diversity drawn from one million T cells were considered underestimates. Any changes in expanded clonotypes were possibly confounded, as donor CMV status remained unknown.

Together with a sample-barcoded 5' primer, a J-beta primer mix was included in a second PCR lasting about 7 to 11 cycles. TCRdb reprocessed the 5' RACE reads via MiXCR and lists one record per CDR3 protein. The top ten hold 25% to 35% of the sample, which has about 670,000 distinct CDR3 sequences, about 43% seen once. Healthy Caucasian individuals from Russia aged roughly 6 to 100 were enrolled as donors. As regards this clonotype: The antigen is undetermined.

The sequence derives from a man older than 75 in good health. The specimen was blood.

The CDR3 region is CASIEDRYEQYF. The CDR3, as DNA: TGTGCCAGCATCGAGGACCGCTACGAGCAGTACTTC. J is TRBJ2-4 and V is TRBV7-2; D is unclear. Gene TRBJ2-7 matches the end of the DNA better, so the J call may be wrong. CDR1 and CDR2 from the germline V gene are SGHTA and FQGNSA. This CDR3 contains 12 residues.